Presented here are 15 T cell receptor beta chains from one specimen sequenced in a study of blood T cell repertoires in COVID-19. Assay used: immunoSEQ multiplex PCR; TCRdb lists only in-frame clones, some missing. Of fewer than 350,000 clones detected, about 85% appear once; the ten largest clones hold 1.5% to 2%. The sequenced material came from PBMCs or T cells enriched from blood (not recorded which). Receptors originate from a woman in her thirties who had been exposed to COVID-19.

The genes are TRBV30 and TRBJ2-1, with 9 bases lining up with TRBD1. Germline V gene lookup returns CDR1 GTSNPN and CDR2 SVGIG (reference sequence). CDR3 length equals 13 residues. V was pared by 1 base and J by 6 bases, with 1 base of the junction left unmatched. The CDR3 DNA reads as TGTGCCTGGAGTGGGACAGGGGTCAATGAGCAGTTCTTC. Protein sequence: CAWSGTGVNEQFF.

The chain combines TRBV24-1 with TRBJ1-6; D uncertain. Germline lookup yields CDR1 KGHDR and CDR2 SFDVKD. V gave up 2 bases and J gave up 10 bases, with 8 bases separating them. The CDR3 has 13 amino acids. CDR3 region: CATSDSLGSPLHF. For the CDR3, the DNA is TGTGCCACCAGTGATTCACTAGGATCACCCCTCCACTTT.

The V gene is TRBV14, the J gene TRBJ1-1; D ambiguous. This CDR3 has 13 amino acids. V shed 3 bases and J shed 0 bases, with 5 bases lying between them. The V gene's germline CDR1 is SGHDN and CDR2 FVKESK. The CDR3 DNA reads TGTGCCAGCAGCCAGCAGGTGAACACTGAAGCTTTCTTT. It encodes CASSQQVNTEAFF.

This CDR3 is CATSENDMNTEAFF. For the CDR3, the DNA is TGTGCCACCAGTGAAAACGACATGAACACTGAAGCTTTCTTT. This chain uses TRBV24-1 with TRBJ1-1; no clear D gene. Trimming left V 4 bases short and J 0 bases short, with 8 bases between. This CDR3 spans 14 amino acids. Germline CDR1 reads KGHDR; CDR2 reads SFDVKD.

The chain carries TRBV18 and TRBJ1-1; TRBD1 matches 7 bases. V shed 2 bases and J 0 bases; nucleotides not matched to a gene: 12. CDR1 KGHSH and CDR2 LQKENI come from the germline V gene. CDR3 length: 18 residues. CDR3 sequence: CASSPGQAGGMMNTEAFF. Here the CDR3 DNA reads TGTGCCAGCTCACCAGGTCAGGCAGGGGGTATGATGAACACTGAAGCTTTCTTT.

This chain uses TRBV11-2 with TRBJ2-3; 8 bases fit TRBD2. The CDR3 is made up of 16 amino acids. The junction had 10 bases not matched to a gene; V was cut back by 2 bases and J by 6 bases. Per the germline V gene, CDR1 is SGHAT and CDR2 is FQNNGV. DNA of the CDR3: TGTGCCAGCAGCTTACGAAGCGGGAGAATGGTGGATACGCAGTATTTT. Its translation is CASSLRSGRMVDTQYF.

This clone was seen repeatedly, ten times or more. This chain connects TRBV28 to TRBJ1-6; perhaps TRBD1 as D (6 bases). Germline CDR1 MDHEN, CDR2 SYDVKM. Trimming pared 7 bases from V and 8 bases from J, leaving 18 bases between. CDR3 size: 15 residues. CDR3 DNA: TGTGCCAGCACCAAACCGAGGGGGAGGGATTCACCCCTCCACTTT. Its protein is CASTKPRGRDSPLHF.

This clone occurred a few times. This chain uses TRBV9 with TRBJ1-1; D gene unclear. Germline CDR1 is SGDLS and CDR2 is YYNGEE. The CDR3 consists of 13 residues. V dropped 0 bases and J dropped 2 bases, with 5 bases sitting between them. CDR3 residues: CASSVVSNTEAFF. The DNA for the CDR3 is TGTGCCAGCAGCGTAGTCAGTAACACTGAAGCTTTCTTT.

The V gene is TRBV28, the J gene TRBJ1-5; TRBD1 agrees at 8 bases. The germline V gene encodes CDR1 MDHEN and CDR2 SYDVKM. V dropped 6 bases and J dropped 8; count of bases not matched to a gene: 6. The CDR3 is made up of 13 amino acids. In DNA, the CDR3 is TGTGCCAGCAGCCCAGGGGGCCCGAAGCCCCAGCATTTT. Its translation is CASSPGGPKPQHF.

This clone has more than one count but fewer than ten. The chain has TRBV10-3 and TRBJ2-2; D perhaps matches TRBD2 (5 bases). This CDR3 region has 15 residues. V was clipped by 10 bases and J by 3 bases, with 18 bases between them. Germline values: CDR1 ENHRY, CDR2 SYGVKD. CDR3 amino acids: CASLSGKMDTGELFF. In DNA, the CDR3 is TGTGCCAGCCTATCCGGGAAAATGGACACCGGGGAGCTGTTTTTT.

This clone showed up just a few times. Here the CDR3 reads CASSTSGNINEQFF. The CDR3, as DNA: TGTGCCAGCAGTACTAGCGGGAATATAAATGAGCAGTTCTTC. This chain uses TRBV2 with TRBJ2-1; 10 bases agree with TRBD2. Germline CDR1 reads SNHLY; CDR2 reads FYNNEI. The CDR3 is 14 amino acids. Trimming cost V 5 bases and J 7 bases; bases outside gene matches: 5.

This chain links TRBV7-9 with TRBJ1-5, with D possibly matching TRBD1 (5 bases). Germline V gives CDR1 SEHNR, CDR2 FQNEAQ (reference sequence). This CDR3 comprises 14 residues. V was shortened by 3 bases and J by 5 bases, with 11 bases between the two germline ends. The CDR3 region is CASSFGGSDQPQHF. Here the CDR3 DNA reads TGTGCCAGCAGCTTTGGGGGGTCGGATCAGCCCCAGCATTTT.

Only one count was recorded for this clone. V and J are TRBV5-1 and TRBJ1-4, with D unclear. Trimming removed 7 bases from V and 6 bases from J, with 13 bases in between. CDR1 SGHRS and CDR2 YFSETQ come from the germline V gene. The CDR3 is 13 residues long. This chain's CDR3 is CASRRGIDEKLFF. CDR3 bases: TGCGCCAGCCGACGGGGTATTGATGAAAAACTGTTTTTT.

V usage is TRBV3-1 (or the pseudogene TRBV3-2) and J usage is TRBJ2-2; 11 bases are shared with TRBD2. Germline V gene data show CDR1 as LGHDT and CDR2 as YNNKEL (reference sequence). J gave up 4 bases and V 4 bases, and 8 bases lay outside the gene matches. CDR3 length equals 17 residues. CDR3 region: CASSPGGGTSGTGELFF. CDR3 sequence (DNA): TGTGCCAGCAGCCCCGGGGGGGGGACTAGCGGCACCGGGGAGCTGTTTTTT.

V gene TRBV7-2 combines with J gene TRBJ1-4; TRBD1 agrees at 7 bases. Looked up from germline, CDR1 is SGHTA and CDR2 is FQGNSA. With V trimmed by 5 bases and J by 2 bases, 11 bases remained unmatched. The CDR3 length is 17 residues. The CDR3 region has the DNA TGTGCCAGCAGCATAGGGGTTACAGGGGCGACTAATGAAAAACTGTTTTTT. This codes for CASSIGVTGATNEKLFF. Combining the CDR3 with reference TRBV7-2 and TRBJ1-4 gives the whole variable domain GAGVSQSPSNKVTEKGKDVELRCDPISGHTALYWYRQSLGQGLEFLIYFQGNSAPDKSGLPSDRFSAERTGGSVSTLTIQRTQQEDSAVYLCASSIGVTGATNEKLFFGSGTQLSVL.